Each of the 27 T cell receptor beta chains below was sequenced from the same sample in a study of shared clonotypes between healthy human individuals. The method was immunoSEQ multiplex PCR; TCRdb's version includes in-frame clones alone and lacks a portion of them. The sample has 900,000 to 1,200,000 clones, around 78% seen once. The sequencing sample was made of memory CD4+ T cells from PBMCs. Subset denoted: CD45RA-negative fraction. Source of these receptors: a man aged 18 to 30 in good health. Some clones in this sample may be carry-over from other donors' samples.

The rearrangement links TRBV2 to TRBJ1-3; unclear D gene. CDR1 and CDR2 (germline): SNHLY, FYNNEI. The CDR3 covers 15 residues. V gave up 2 bases and J gave up 4 bases, with 12 bases separating them. The CDR3 DNA sequence: TGTGCCAGCAGTGAATATGGGATGGACGGAAACACCATATATTTT. It yields the protein CASSEYGMDGNTIYF.

The sample holds one count of this clone. This rearrangement joins TRBV5-4 to TRBJ1-2; a weak D match, TRBD1 (6 bases). The V end was cut by 4 bases, the J end by 4 bases, with 17 bases between. CDR3 length: 15 amino acids. Germline lookup yields CDR1 SGHNT and CDR2 YYREEE (reference sequence). In nucleotides, the CDR3 is TGTGCCAGCAGCCTTCCCCCACAGGGCGCCTATGGCTACACCTTC. Protein: CASSLPPQGAYGYTF.

This clone has only a few counts. The sample has other DNA sequences that encode this CDR3 too. The V and J genes are TRBV2 and TRBJ2-2; the D gene could be TRBD1 or TRBD2 (6 bases each). Trimming removed 8 bases from V and 2 bases from J, with 15 bases in between. The CDR3 runs to 15 residues. Germline V lookup: CDR1 SNHLY, CDR2 FYNNEI. The CDR3 protein is CASGGQGRNTGELFF. In DNA, the CDR3 is TGTGCCAGCGGGGGGCAGGGGCGAAACACCGGGGAGCTGTTTTTT.

On this clone: In the same sample, other DNA sequences code for this CDR3. The chain joins TRBV29-1 to TRBJ2-2; D is undetermined. Deletions cut 7 bases from V and 1 base from J, with 4 bases between. There are 11 residues in the CDR3. CDR1 is SQVTM, CDR2 ANQGSEA, per germline. The chain's CDR3 is CSGGNTGELFF. The CDR3 nucleotides are TGCAGCGGGGGGAACACCGGGGAGCTGTTTTTT.

The chain employs TRBV11-3 and TRBJ1-5; the D gene is possibly TRBD1 (5 bases). Trimming shortened V by 3 bases and J by 0 bases, and 15 bases separated the two germline ends. This CDR3 spans 17 amino acids. Germline CDR1 reads SGHNT; CDR2 reads YENEEA. CDR3 nucleotide sequence: TGTGCCAGCAGCTTTAATGGGGCCATCTATAGCAATCAGCCCCAGCATTTT. This codes for CASSFNGAIYSNQPQHF.

This chain links TRBV9 with TRBJ1-5; D is perhaps TRBD1 (5 bases). This CDR3 has 15 residues. Germline V gene sequence: CDR1 SGDLS, CDR2 YYNGEE. V lost 0 bases, J lost 9 bases, and 16 bases lay in between. Here the CDR3 reads CASSVAPTAEVPQHF. The DNA for the CDR3 is TGTGCCAGCAGCGTAGCTCCGACAGCGGAGGTGCCCCAGCATTTT.

Regarding this clone: Other nucleotide sequences from this sample produce the same CDR3. V gene TRBV20-1 combines with J gene TRBJ2-2; D gene ambiguous. Trimming cost V 1 base and J 7 bases, with 4 bases left between them. The CDR3 is 11 amino acids. CDR1 is DFQATT, CDR2 SNEGSKA, per germline (reference sequence). The CDR3 coding sequence is TGCAGTGCTAGAGCCCTCGGGGAGCTGTTTTTT. Amino acids: CSARALGELFF.

This chain joins TRBV9 and TRBJ1-1, with unresolved D. V lost 4 bases to trimming and J lost 1 base, with 11 bases between them. This CDR3 spans 14 amino acids. The germline gives CDR1 SGDLS, CDR2 YYNGEE. In nucleotides, the CDR3 is TGTGCCAGCAGCCGCCGGGTAGGGAACACTGAAGCTTTCTTT. This sequence encodes CASSRRVGNTEAFF.

The chain couples TRBV11-1 to TRBJ2-5, with a tentative D call TRBD1 (6 bases). Trimming removed 2 bases at V and 5 bases at J, with 9 bases between. Germline V gene data show CDR1 as SGHAT and CDR2 as FQDESV (reference sequence). The CDR3 loop spans 13 amino acids. The CDR3 DNA sequence: TGTGCCAGCAGCTTATCAGGGGTTGAGACCCAGTACTTC. Translating gives CASSLSGVETQYF.

The chain has TRBV29-1 and TRBJ2-3, with 14 positions matching TRBD2. The germline CDR1 and CDR2 sequences are SQVTM and ANQGSEA. The CDR3 is 15 residues long. With 8 bases clipped from V and 6 bases from J, the junction kept 10 bases outside the gene matches. The CDR3 reads CSTRGLAGAADTQYF. CDR3 in DNA: TGCAGCACCCGGGGACTAGCGGGAGCCGCTGATACGCAGTATTTT.

Details on this clone: This sample includes further DNA sequences coding for the same CDR3. V gene TRBV5-5 combines with J gene TRBJ2-7, with TRBD1 as a possible D gene (6 bases). CDR1 and CDR2 (germline): SGHKS, YYEKEE (reference sequence). V was cut by 2 bases and J by 2 bases, with 11 bases left in between. The CDR3 runs to 14 residues. The CDR3 nucleotides read TGTGCCAGCAGCTTAAGCCAGGGGCCCTACGAGCAGTACTTC. Protein: CASSLSQGPYEQYF.

This chain connects TRBV20-1 to TRBJ2-7; D ambiguous. CDR3 length: 10 residues. Deletions cut 0 bases from V and 5 bases from J, with 2 bases between. Germline CDR1 DFQATT, CDR2 SNEGSKA (reference sequence). The CDR3 reads CSARDDEQYF. The DNA for the CDR3 is TGCAGTGCTAGAGATGACGAGCAGTACTTC.

This clone came up a few times. The J gene is TRBJ2-1, the V gene TRBV7-7, with D hard to call. The germline gives CDR1 SSHAT, CDR2 FNYEAQ (reference sequence). The CDR3 contains 18 residues. Trimming took off 6 bases at V and 1 base at J, with 22 bases between the two ends. Here the CDR3 DNA reads TGTGCCAGCAGTTCTACACCCCCTGGGGTCGCATCCTACAATGAGCAGTTCTTC. Amino acids: CASSSTPPGVASYNEQFF.

The V call is TRBV5-1, the J call TRBJ2-3; TRBD2 matches at 14 bases. Germline CDR1 is SGHRS and CDR2 is YFSETQ. J gave up 3 bases and V 6 bases, and 3 bases lay outside the gene matches. The CDR3 runs to 15 residues. CDR3 coding DNA: TGCGCCAGCAACGGACTAGCGGGAGGAACAGATACGCAGTATTTT. This sequence encodes CASNGLAGGTDTQYF.

This clone has a single count. This rearrangement joins TRBV18 to TRBJ1-4, with 8 bases lining up with TRBD1. The V and J ends lost 8 bases and 5 bases, in that order; junction bases with no gene match: 4. The length of the CDR3 is 13 residues. Germline V gene sequence: CDR1 KGHSH, CDR2 LQKENI. In DNA, the CDR3 is TGTGCCAGCCACGACAGGGGAAATGAAAAACTGTTTTTT. This codes for CASHDRGNEKLFF.

This clone was seen more than once but under ten times. This chain uses TRBV23-1 with TRBJ1-3; the D is unclear. TRBV23-1 is flagged as an ORF with uncertain function. V gave up 2 bases and J gave up 4 bases, with 15 bases separating them. This CDR3 has 16 residues. The CDR3 DNA sequence: TGCGCCAGCAGTCAAAGTCCCCGGGTGGTAGGAAACACCATATATTTT. Residues: CASSQSPRVVGNTIYF.

The chain has TRBV2 and TRBJ1-2; 8 bases map to TRBD1. CDR1 is SNHLY, CDR2 FYNNEI, per germline. V shed 6 bases and J 4 bases; nucleotides not matched to a gene: 4. CDR3 length: 13 residues. CDR3 sequence reads: CASRQGASYGYTF. The CDR3 DNA reads as TGTGCCAGCAGGCAGGGGGCCAGCTATGGCTACACCTTC.

The chain employs TRBV10-3 and TRBJ1-1, with TRBD1 identical over 9 bases. The CDR3 covers 13 residues. V shed 6 bases, J shed 5 bases, and the junction held 4 bases outside the gene matches. CDR1 is ENHRY, CDR2 SYGVKD, per germline. DNA for the CDR3: TGTGCCATCAGAGGGGACAGGGAGACTGAAGCTTTCTTT. Its translation: CAIRGDRETEAFF.

This clone was detected a few times. The rearrangement links TRBV6-1 to TRBJ1-2; 11 bases align to TRBD1. Germline CDR1 is MNHNS and CDR2 is SASEGT. V dropped 0 bases and J dropped 1; count of bases not matched to a gene: 1. The CDR3 runs 16 residues. CDR3 coding DNA: TGTGCCAGCAGTGAAGCGGGACAGGGGGGTAACTATGGCTACACCTTC. It codes for CASSEAGQGGNYGYTF.

This chain connects TRBV5-1 to TRBJ2-7; 7 bases agree with TRBD1. V shed 0 bases and J 5 bases; nucleotides not matched to a gene: 11. Germline V gives CDR1 SGHRS, CDR2 YFSETQ. CDR3 length equals 16 residues. This CDR3 reads CASSLDLPNRGHEQYF. The CDR3 coding sequence is TGCGCCAGCAGCTTGGATCTCCCCAACAGGGGCCACGAGCAGTACTTC.

The chain is built from TRBV6-5 and TRBJ2-7, with D perhaps matching TRBD1 or TRBD2 (7 bases each). The CDR3 totals 14 residues. Deletions cut 9 bases from V and 6 bases from J, with 21 bases between. The germline CDR1 and CDR2 sequences are MNHEY and SVGAGI. CDR3 coding DNA: TGTGCCAGTGCCCGGGACAGCGGGGCCCGCGAGCAGTACTTC. Protein sequence: CASARDSGAREQYF.

This chain links TRBV5-8 with TRBJ2-7; 12 positions match TRBD1. J lost 6 bases, V lost 3 bases, and 7 bases had no gene match. The V gene's germline CDR1 is SGHTS and CDR2 YDEGEE. The CDR3 runs to 15 residues. This chain's CDR3 is CASSSSGTGGVEQYF. The DNA of the CDR3 is TGTGCCAGCAGCTCGTCCGGGACAGGGGGCGTCGAGCAGTACTTC.

The chain has TRBV28 and TRBJ1-3, with D possibly TRBD1 on 5 matching bases. CDR1 and CDR2 (germline): MDHEN, SYDVKM. The CDR3 extends over 15 amino acids. Trimming shortened V by 10 bases and J by 0 bases, and 16 bases separated the two germline ends. CDR3 coding DNA: TGTGCCACCGCCCTCCCGGGGACCTCTGGAAACACCATATATTTT. Protein: CATALPGTSGNTIYF.

About this clone: This same CDR3 is encoded by further DNA sequences in the sample. CDR3 sequence: CASSLAGRNTEAFF. In DNA, the CDR3 is TGTGCCAGCAGCTTAGCGGGGCGGAACACTGAAGCTTTCTTT. The chain combines TRBV7-2 with TRBJ1-1, with D perhaps matching TRBD1 (5 bases). The ends were cut back, 0 bases at V and 1 base at J, with 6 bases in the middle. There are 14 residues in the CDR3. Germline CDR1 is SGHTA and CDR2 is FQGNSA.

V is TRBV7-9 and J is TRBJ2-7; 9 bases fit TRBD2. Germline-derived CDR1 and CDR2 are SEHNR and FQNEAQ (reference sequence). The CDR3 has 15 amino acids. The ends lost 0 bases at V and 0 bases at J; junction bases unmatched: 0. The DNA for the CDR3 is TGTGCCAGCAGCTTAGCGGGACTAGCCTCCTACGAGCAGTACTTC. Translating gives CASSLAGLASYEQYF.

This chain uses TRBV7-8 with TRBJ2-1; D is unclear. V lost 4 bases, J lost 8 bases, and 12 bases lay in between. This CDR3 comprises 13 residues. Germline V gene lookup returns CDR1 SGHVS and CDR2 FQNEAQ. CDR3 nucleotides: TGTGCCAGCAGCTACTCGACCCCCGATGAGCAGTTCTTC. The encoded protein is CASSYSTPDEQFF. The complete variable domain, with remaining parts taken from reference TRBV7-8 and TRBJ2-1, reads GAGVSQSPRYKVAKRGQDVALRCDPISGHVSLFWYQQALGQGPEFLTYFQNEAQLDKSGLPSDRFFAERPEGSVSTLKIQRTQQEDSAVYLCASSYSTPDEQFFGPGTRLTVL.

This rearrangement joins TRBV6-6 to TRBJ1-1; tentative D call: TRBD1 (5 bases). V was pared by 2 bases and J by 4 bases, with 14 bases between. CDR3 size: 15 residues. Germline V gene sequence: CDR1 MNHNY, CDR2 SVGAGI (reference sequence). The CDR3 sequence is CASSYNGGWSTEAFF. In DNA form, the CDR3 reads TGTGCCAGCAGTTACAACGGGGGTTGGAGCACTGAAGCTTTCTTT.